The clone carrying this T cell receptor (beta chain) has ten or more counts. Its target is unknown. This record belongs to a study of T cells in Graves' hyperthyroidism and ophthalmopathy. Whole-study results and caveats: Model-based prediction identified ophthalmopathy a median about 6 months prior to its onset.

Per the germline V gene, CDR1 is ENHRY and CDR2 is SYGVKD. V was pared by 3 bases and J by 0 bases, with 3 bases between. The CDR3 sequence is 13 residues long. Amplification targeted TCR beta CDR3 regions from RNA transcripts. RT-PCR in the first round (using the HTBI primer set) targeted the TCR CDR3. TCRdb re-derived calls from the multiplex PCR reads in MiXCR, one entry per CDR3 protein. The data contain fewer than 650,000 distinct CDR3 sequences, around 15% of them singletons. Diagnoses used clinical symptoms, serum thyroxine and TRAb, thyroid ultrasound and orbital computed tomography. This chain joins TRBV10-3 and TRBJ1-5; D not resolved. The TCR originated in a woman in her forties with Graves' hyperthyroidism. Sequences were obtained from blood. The CDR3: CAISDSSNQPQHF. CDR3 DNA sequence: TGTGCCATCAGTGACAGTAGCAATCAGCCCCAGCATTTT.